The 10 T cell receptor beta chains given below trace back to one sample, sequenced in a study of T-cell reconstitution after alpha-beta-depleted transplantation in children. The TCRbeta library incorporated unique molecular identifiers. TCRdb used MiXCR to reprocess the PCR reads, holding one entry per CDR3 protein. The data show 250,000 to 400,000 distinct CDR3 sequences, with more than 20% seen just once and approximately 11% held by the top ten. The source was PBMCs, mostly from graft donor cells, collected 180 days after TCRalphabeta/CD19-depleted stem cell transplant. All receptors derive from a male patient aged 5 to 17 who had a stem cell transplant for acute lymphoblastic leukemia, so the T cells may come from the graft donor.

Only a few counts were recorded for this clonotype. The chain has TRBV6-1 and TRBJ1-1; D is unresolved. CDR1 is MNHNS, CDR2 SASEGT, per germline. The germline V and J ends were trimmed by 6 bases and 5 bases, with 13 bases remaining between them. The CDR3 contains 13 residues. CDR3 region: CASSPELRTEAFF. The CDR3 DNA sequence: TGTGCCAGCAGCCCGGAGCTTCGGACTGAAGCTTTCTTT.

The genes are TRBV5-6 and TRBJ2-5; 8 bases are shared with TRBD1. CDR1 and CDR2 (germline): SGHDT, YYEEEE. The CDR3 spans 14 residues. Trimming took 4 bases from V and 1 from J; bases not matched to a gene: 3. The CDR3 here is CASSRTGPQETQYF. The DNA for the CDR3 is TGTGCCAGCAGCCGGACAGGGCCCCAAGAGACCCAGTACTTC.

In its sample, this clonotype was seen a few times. The chain couples TRBV5-1 to TRBJ2-7, with TRBD1 matching 7 bases. This CDR3 is built from 15 residues. Germline V lookup: CDR1 SGHRS, CDR2 YFSETQ. J lost 3 bases, V lost 0 bases, and 6 bases had no gene match. The CDR3: CASSLVGDRVYEQYF. In DNA form, the CDR3 reads TGCGCCAGCAGCTTGGTGGGGGACAGAGTCTACGAGCAGTACTTC.

This clonotype was seen only once. The chain uses TRBV18 and TRBJ2-1, with 7 positions matching TRBD2. V was pared by 3 bases and J by 5 bases, with 7 bases of the junction left unmatched. CDR3 length: 15 amino acids. Per the germline V gene, CDR1 is KGHSH and CDR2 is LQKENI. The CDR3 DNA is TGTGCCAGCTCACCGACCGCGGGACTACACAATGAGCAGTTCTTC. Translating it yields CASSPTAGLHNEQFF.

This clonotype was recorded at least ten times. The V and J genes are TRBV5-1 and TRBJ2-1; a possible D gene is TRBD2 (5 bases). The CDR3 runs 12 residues. The V and J ends lost 4 bases and 9 bases respectively, with 11 bases between them. The V gene's germline CDR1 is SGHRS and CDR2 YFSETQ. The chain's CDR3 is CASSLRGGEQFF. CDR3 nucleotide sequence: TGCGCCAGCAGCCTTCGGGGTGGTGAGCAGTTCTTC.

V gene TRBV25-1 combines with J gene TRBJ2-7; D may be TRBD1 or TRBD2 (5 bases each). Germline V gene lookup returns CDR1 MGHDK and CDR2 SYGVNS. V was shortened by 3 bases and J by 3 bases, with 18 bases between the two germline ends. CDR3 size: 16 residues. The CDR3 DNA reads TGTGCCAGCAGTGATTTACCCGGGACCCGCATCTACGAGCAGTACTTC. Residues: CASSDLPGTRIYEQYF.

The J gene is TRBJ2-3, the V gene TRBV12-3 or TRBV12-4; D may be TRBD2 (5 bases). Trimming cost V 7 bases and J 5 bases, with 16 bases left between them. This CDR3 is 14 amino acids long. This CDR3 is CASILNSRVDTQYF. The CDR3, as DNA: TGTGCCAGCATACTAAACTCGAGGGTAGATACGCAGTATTTT.

This clonotype was detected ten times or more. The gene calls are TRBV5-5 and TRBJ2-2; the match to TRBD2 covers 10 bases. J was trimmed by 5 bases and V by 1 base; bases with no gene match: 5. The CDR3 is made up of 16 amino acids. From germline, CDR1 is SGHKS and CDR2 YYEKEE (reference sequence). The CDR3 sequence is CASSLRTSGRTGELFF. DNA of the CDR3: TGTGCCAGCAGCTTGCGGACTAGCGGCCGTACCGGGGAGCTGTTTTTT.

The genes are TRBV29-1 and TRBJ2-1, with 7 positions matching TRBD2. This CDR3 contains 14 residues. Germline CDR1 SQVTM, CDR2 ANQGSEA. J lost 5 bases, V lost 7 bases, and 11 bases had no gene match. The CDR3 sequence is CSGRRAGTNNEQFF. CDR3 nucleotide sequence: TGCAGCGGGCGGCGAGCGGGAACAAACAATGAGCAGTTCTTC.

This clonotype showed up many times. This chain's CDR3 is CASVQGPTKGGYTF. CDR3 DNA: TGTGCCAGCGTACAGGGGCCTACGAAGGGTGGCTACACCTTC. This rearrangement joins TRBV12-3 or TRBV12-4 to TRBJ1-2, with 7 bases aligning to TRBD1. This CDR3 has 14 amino acids. With 8 bases clipped from V and 7 bases from J, the junction kept 13 bases outside the gene matches.